These 25 T cell receptor beta chains were sequenced from one sample in a study of T cells in women clearing cervical HPV infection. This table comes from immunoSEQ multiplex PCR, and its TCRdb copy is limited to in-frame clones, with some not included. This sample's clone table lists 25,000 to 30,000 clones. The sequencing input was blood buffy coat. These receptors were taken from a woman aged 18-69 years with a cervical HPV16 infection that either progressed to CIN3+ or cleared (not recorded which).

Comment on this clone: Read sequence stops 3 residues before the CDR3 end, and the germline J gene provides the missing end. The V gene is TRBV5-4, the J gene TRBJ2-5, with a possible D match to TRBD1 (5 bases). V shed 7 bases and J shed 4 bases, with 14 bases lying between them. The germline V gene has CDR1 SGHNT and CDR2 YYREEE (reference sequence). The CDR3 sequence is 13 residues long. CDR3 in amino acids: CASEQGGRETQYF. CDR3 DNA, as far as it was read: TGTGCCAGCGAGCAGGGTGGTAGAGAGACC.

On this clone: Read data end 3 residues before the CDR3 end; the end is taken from the germline J gene. The chain recombines TRBV30 with TRBJ2-1; 10 nucleotides line up with TRBD2. Germline V CDR1 and CDR2: GTSNPN, SVGIG (reference sequence). CDR3 length equals 15 residues. V shed 1 base, J shed 2 bases, and the junction held 2 bases outside the gene matches. The CDR3 reads CAWSGTSGTYNEQFF. The CDR3 bases that were read are TGTGCCTGGAGTGGAACTAGCGGGACCTACAATGAG.

Comment on this clone: The CDR3 end is not reached by the read, which stops 3 residues before it; the germline J gene fills it in. This sequence joins TRBV7-8 and TRBJ2-4; a weak D match, TRBD1 (6 bases). In germline, CDR1 is SGHVS, CDR2 FQNEAQ. The CDR3 is 14 residues long. CDR3 DNA (partial): TGTGCCAGCAGCTCATACCGGGGACACGACCTT. Protein: CASSSYRGHDL. The complete CDR3 protein is CASSSYRGHDLQYF.

Concerning this clone: The CDR3 is cut off 3 residues early in the read; its end comes from the germline J gene. V is TRBV10-2 and J is TRBJ1-1; TRBD1 agrees at 8 bases. Per the germline V gene, CDR1 is WSHSY and CDR2 is SAAADI. The CDR3 consists of 11 residues. J gave up 7 bases and V 6 bases, and 1 base lay outside the gene matches. This CDR3 is CASRTGDEAFF. The sequenced part of the CDR3 DNA is TGCGCCAGCAGGACAGGGGATGAA.

The covered CDR3 bases are TGTGCCAGCCTATCGGGACTAGTTGTCGCTGAG. It translates to CASLSGLVVAE. The entire CDR3 protein is CASLSGLVVAEQFF. J is TRBJ2-1 and V is TRBV2; 8 nucleotides match TRBD2. Sequencing ends 3 residues short of the CDR3 end; the germline J gene provides the rest. Unmatched junction bases numbered 12, after V lost 8 bases and J lost 9 bases. The CDR3 has 14 amino acids. Germline V gene sequence: CDR1 SNHLY, CDR2 FYNNEI.

Regarding this clone: The CDR3 extends 3 residues past the end of the read, so its final part is completed from the germline J gene. The chain recombines TRBV20-1 with TRBJ1-4, with D perhaps TRBD1 (5 bases). Germline loops: CDR1 DFQATT, CDR2 SNEGSKA (reference sequence). The ends were cut back, 0 bases at V and 5 bases at J, with 10 bases in the middle. CDR3 size: 14 residues. The CDR3 bases that were read are TGCAGTGCTAGAGACCTCGGGGGGAATGAAAAA. Residues: CSARDLGGNEK. From start to end, the CDR3 is CSARDLGGNEKLFF.

Concerning this clone itself: The read ends 3 residues shy of where the CDR3 ends; the end is completed using the germline J gene. The rearrangement joins TRBV15 to TRBJ2-1; maybe TRBD2 (6 bases). V dropped 0 bases and J dropped 6 bases, with 24 bases sitting between them. This CDR3 region has 19 residues. Germline V gives CDR1 LNHNV, CDR2 YYDKDF (reference sequence). This chain's CDR3 is CATSRDFGVGGRVSNEQFF. Partial CDR3 DNA: TGTGCCACCAGCAGAGATTTTGGGGTGGGGGGAAGGGTCAGCAATGAG.

As concerns this clone: The CDR3 extends 3 residues past the end of the read, so its final part is completed from the germline J gene. The chain has TRBV7-8 and TRBJ1-2; TRBD1 is a possible D gene (5 bases). The CDR3 is 13 residues long. Germline values: CDR1 SGHVS, CDR2 FQNEAQ. Trimming took off 5 bases at V and 3 bases at J, with 10 bases between the two ends. The CDR3 DNA, read in part, is TGTGCCAGCAGCCCCCAGGGAGACTATGGC. Encoded protein: CASSPQGDYG. The whole CDR3 sequence is CASSPQGDYGYTF.

Comment on this clone: The CDR3 is cut off 3 residues early in the read; its end comes from the germline J gene. The rearrangement links TRBV18 to TRBJ2-3; a possible D gene is TRBD2 (5 bases). The CDR3 contains 14 residues. Germline V gene sequence: CDR1 KGHSH, CDR2 LQKENI. Here the CDR3 reads CASSPPGYQETQYF. CDR3 DNA, as far as it was read: TGTGCCAGCTCACCCCCGGGGTACCAAGAGACG.

Concerning this clone itself: The read falls 3 residues short of the CDR3 end, and the missing part is taken from the germline J gene. The chain carries TRBV5-4 and TRBJ2-1; maybe TRBD2 (6 bases). Per the germline V gene, CDR1 is SGHNT and CDR2 is YYREEE (reference sequence). Trimming cost V 3 bases and J 4 bases, with 14 bases left between them. The CDR3 consists of 15 residues. The CDR3 is CASSSKLGGYNEQFF. The sequenced CDR3 bases are TGTGCCAGCAGCTCTAAGCTGGGGGGTTACAATGAG.

About this clone: The observed sequence ends 3 residues before the CDR3 terminus, with the missing tail filled in from the germline J gene. The sample has other DNA sequences that encode this CDR3 too. The chain carries TRBV7-6 and TRBJ1-3; D is possibly TRBD1 (6 bases). The ends were cut back, 4 bases at V and 7 bases at J, with 14 bases in the middle. This CDR3 spans 14 amino acids. CDR1 is SGHVS and CDR2 is FNYEAQ in the germline V gene. This chain's CDR3 is CASSSIGQTNTIYF. Partial CDR3 DNA: TGTGCCAGCAGCTCCATCGGACAGACCAACACC.

This chain's CDR3 is CASQGAGGPYEQYF. The CDR3 bases that were read are TGTGCCAGCCAAGGAGCGGGAGGGCCCTACGAG. V is TRBV6-2 or TRBV6-3 and J is TRBJ2-7, with 10 bases that match TRBD2. The CDR3 end lies 3 residues beyond the end of the read and is filled in from the germline J gene. This CDR3 is 14 amino acids long. The germline V gene encodes CDR1 MNHEY and CDR2 SVGEGT. The trim removed 8 bases at V and 2 bases at J, leaving 6 bases unmatched.

Notes on this clone: The read finishes 3 residues shy of the CDR3 end, and the germline J gene is used to complete it. The chain employs TRBV5-1 and TRBJ1-4, with 11 bases fitting TRBD1. After removal of 0 bases from V and 8 bases from J, the junction contained 3 bases not matched to a gene. There are 15 residues in the CDR3. CDR1 is SGHRS and CDR2 is YFSETQ in the germline V gene. CDR3 loop: CASSLGTGGREKLFF. The part of the CDR3 DNA that was read is TGCGCCAGCAGCTTGGGGACAGGGGGCCGAGAAAAA.

Note on this clone: The read halts 3 residues ahead of the CDR3 end, with the missing end drawn from the germline J gene. V and J are TRBV30 and TRBJ2-1; D unclear. Germline values: CDR1 GTSNPN, CDR2 SVGIG (reference sequence). The CDR3 is 14 amino acids. V dropped 2 bases and J dropped 2 bases, with 10 bases sitting between them. Partial CDR3 DNA: TGTGCCTGGAGTATAGGGCTGGCCTACAATGAG. Translating gives CAWSIGLAYNE. The whole CDR3 region reads CAWSIGLAYNEQFF.

Regarding this clone: At one end the junction does not follow the germline gene, possibly because of a read error. Within the sample, other DNA sequences also encode this same CDR3. The CDR3 DNA, read in part, is TGTGCCTGGAGTGTAGGGACAGAAGGAAACACG. This sequence encodes CAWSVGTEGNT. In full, the CDR3 reads CAWSVGTEGNTIYF. V gene TRBV30 combines with J gene TRBJ1-3; 7 bases are a match to TRBD1. The missing CDR3 end, 3 residues past where the read stops, is filled in from the germline J gene. CDR1 GTSNPN and CDR2 SVGIG come from the germline V gene (reference sequence). The CDR3 spans 14 residues.

About this clone itself: The read terminates 3 residues before the CDR3 end, so the remaining end is supplied by the germline J gene. The chain combines TRBV2 with TRBJ2-7; 12 bases map to TRBD2. Trimming removed 8 bases from V and 5 bases from J; junction bases left unmatched: 7. The CDR3 extends over 14 amino acids. The germline V gene has CDR1 SNHLY and CDR2 FYNNEI. Partial CDR3 DNA: TGTGCCAGCGGGGGGGGACTAGCGGGCAACGAG. Its protein is CASGGGLAGNE. The CDR3, in full, reads CASGGGLAGNEQYF.

Points on this clone: The read terminates 3 residues before the CDR3 end, so the remaining end is supplied by the germline J gene. V gene TRBV2 combines with J gene TRBJ1-1, with 7 positions matching TRBD1. With V trimmed by 5 bases and J by 3 bases, 3 bases remained unmatched. Germline CDR1 and CDR2: SNHLY and FYNNEI. This CDR3 has 13 amino acids. The CDR3 loop reads CASSYRGDTEAFF. The sequenced CDR3 bases are TGTGCCAGCAGTTACAGGGGCGACACTGAA.

Worth noting for this clone: The sequence runs out 3 residues before the end of the CDR3; the remainder is reconstructed from the germline J gene. This chain uses TRBV30 with TRBJ1-1; D gene ambiguous. The V end lost 8 bases, the J end lost 7 bases, and 11 bases lay between the germline ends. Looked up from germline, CDR1 is GTSNPN and CDR2 is SVGIG (reference sequence). The CDR3 runs 10 residues. This CDR3 is CAGRLIEAFF. CDR3 DNA (partial): TGTGCCGGTAGACTGATTGAA.

About this clone: The CDR3 is cut off 3 residues early in the read; its end comes from the germline J gene. The V and J genes are TRBV7-3 and TRBJ2-1; 11 nucleotides match TRBD2. V shed 4 bases and J 3 bases; nucleotides not matched to a gene: 2. CDR1 is SGHTA and CDR2 is FQGTGA in the germline V gene. This CDR3 contains 15 residues. The sequenced CDR3 bases are TGTGCCAGCAGCTCGGGACTAGCGGACTACAATGAG. This codes for CASSSGLADYNE. The entire CDR3 sequence reads CASSSGLADYNEQFF.

In regard to this clone: The read is 3 residues too short to cover the CDR3 end, so that end is filled in from the germline J gene. The V call is TRBV18, the J call TRBJ1-5; D remains unclear. The CDR3 runs 16 residues. The germline CDR1 and CDR2 sequences are KGHSH and LQKENI. Trimming took 0 bases from V and 0 from J, leaving 9 bases between them. The sequenced CDR3 bases are TGTGCCAGCTCACCACCCGGGTATGATAGCAATCAGCCC. Translating gives CASSPPGYDSNQP. The full CDR3 sequence reads CASSPPGYDSNQPQHF. Supplemented by reference TRBV18 and TRBJ1-5, the full variable domain reads NAGVMQNPRHLVRRRGQEARLRCSPMKGHSHVYWYRQLPEEGLKFMVYLQKENIIDESGMPKERFSAEFPKEGPSILRIQQVVRGDSAAYFCASSPPGYDSNQPQHFGDGTRLSIL.

The covered CDR3 bases are TGTGCCAGCAGCTTACTCCCCCGGGACTATGGT. Translation: CASSLLPRDYG. The CDR3 in its entirety is CASSLLPRDYGQYF. The genes are TRBV7-9 and TRBJ2-4, with 7 bases identical to TRBD2. The read falls 3 residues short of the CDR3 end, and the missing part is taken from the germline J gene. There are 14 residues in the CDR3. CDR1 and CDR2 (germline): SEHNR, FQNEAQ (reference sequence).

On this clone itself: The read stops 3 residues short of the end of the CDR3; the missing end is completed from the germline J gene. The V gene is TRBV5-1, the J gene TRBJ2-5; tentative D call: TRBD2 (5 bases). Trimming took 4 bases from V and 3 from J, leaving 16 bases between them. From germline, CDR1 is SGHRS and CDR2 YFSETQ. This CDR3 is built from 15 residues. The DNA read from the CDR3 is TGCGCCAGCAGCCCGACCCCGGGGATTGAAGAGACC. This gives the protein CASSPTPGIEET. The CDR3 reads in full as CASSPTPGIEETQYF. The full variable domain, completed using reference TRBV5-1 and TRBJ2-5, is KAGVTQTPRYLIKTRGQQVTLSCSPISGHRSVSWYQQTPGQGLQFLFEYFSETQRNKGNFPGRFSGRQFSNSRSEMNVSTLELGDSALYLCASSPTPGIEETQYFGPGTRLLVL.

About this clone itself: The observed sequence ends 3 residues before the CDR3 terminus, with the missing tail filled in from the germline J gene. The chain carries TRBV7-3 and TRBJ2-3, with 8 bases that match TRBD1. The junction had 13 bases not matched to a gene; V was cut back by 6 bases and J by 5 bases. This CDR3 comprises 16 residues. Per germline, CDR1 SGHTA and CDR2 FQGTGA. The DNA read from the CDR3 is TGTGCCAGCAGTCCGGGCGGACAGGGAGTGAAAGATACG. Its protein product is CASSPGGQGVKDT. The CDR3, in full, reads CASSPGGQGVKDTQYF. Combining the CDR3 with reference TRBV7-3 and TRBJ2-3 gives the whole variable domain GAGVSQTPSNKVTEKGKYVELRCDPISGHTALYWYRQSLGQGPEFLIYFQGTGAADDSGLPNDRFFAVRPEGSVSTLKIQRTERGDSAVYLCASSPGGQGVKDTQYFGPGTRLTVL.

Notes on this clone: The missing CDR3 end, 3 residues past where the read stops, is filled in from the germline J gene. The rearrangement uses TRBV7-2 and TRBJ2-4, with a possible D match to TRBD2 (5 bases). Looked up from germline, CDR1 is SGHTA and CDR2 is FQGNSA. This CDR3 region has 13 residues. The CDR3 sequence: CASSLGRLYGQYF. CDR3 DNA (partial): TGTGCCAGCAGCTTAGGCCGACTATATGGT.

Of note for this clone: The read ends 3 residues early relative to the CDR3; the germline J gene fills the gap. The chain uses TRBV2 and TRBJ2-5; D not certain. The CDR3 is made up of 16 amino acids. V shed 3 bases and J shed 1 base, with 15 bases lying between them. Germline CDR1 is SNHLY and CDR2 is FYNNEI. The sequenced CDR3 bases are TGTGCCAGCAGTGATTTGTCCATCCGAGGCCAAGAGACC. It yields the protein CASSDLSIRGQET. The whole CDR3 is CASSDLSIRGQETQYF.